The following is a T cell receptor beta chain sequence with its context. The data derive from a study of blood T cell repertoires in COVID-19. Study details: Samples representing acute and convalescent COVID-19 were sourced from the United States, Italy and Spain. T cells, B-cell-depleted T cells, or PBMCs supplied cDNA or gDNA.

The ends were cut back, 5 bases at V and 1 base at J, with 15 bases in the middle. Germline loops: CDR1 SEHNR, CDR2 FQNEAQ (reference sequence). There are 16 residues in the CDR3. Authors' analysis steps: Amplification of reference gene primers was used by the study to estimate nucleated cell counts. Profiled with immunoSEQ multiplex PCR; TCRdb holds only in-frame clones, not every one. V and J calls plus clone size are reproduced from that table; the DNA served to infer D and trimming. The profile shows more than 200,000 clones, roughly 80% of them singletons. The receptor comes from a man at least 80 years old with acute or convalescent COVID-19. Sequenced input: peripheral blood. V usage is TRBV7-9 and J usage is TRBJ2-1; D unclear. The CDR3 region has the DNA TGTGCCAGCAGCCCCACCTGGCAGTATTCCTACAATGAGCAGTTCTTC. Protein sequence: CASSPTWQYSYNEQFF.